One and the same sample provided the 5 T cell receptor beta chains below, sequenced in a study of T cell repertoires in aging, cancer and after chemotherapy (dated by TCRdb to the late 2010s). Sequencer: Illumina MiSeq. Using a mixed TRB-A/B primer pool, multiplex touch-down PCR amplified rearranged TRB sequences covering the V, D and J segments. Using fastp trimming at Q25 and MiXCR clonotype assembly, TCRdb reanalyzed the public sequencing data and kept in-frame beta chains. Each entry is one CDR3 protein sequence, shown with its most common DNA and genes. In this sample the table shows about 2,000 distinct CDR3 sequences, 25% to 40% of which occur a single time. The ten biggest clones cover roughly a tenth of the sample. TCR beta rearrangements were amplified from genomic DNA isolated from peripheral blood, not from sorted cells or RNA. Sequenced material: blood. All receptors come from a human donor with a solid tumor.

This chain joins TRBV19 and TRBJ1-1; 8 nucleotides match TRBD1. V dropped 7 bases and J dropped 4; count of bases not matched to a gene: 11. Germline values: CDR1 LNHDA, CDR2 SQIVND (reference sequence). The CDR3 is made up of 15 amino acids. The CDR3 spells CASIYRQGLATEAFF. The DNA for the CDR3 is TGTGCCAGTATTTATCGACAGGGGTTGGCCACTGAAGCTTTCTTT.

There are a few counts of this clonotype. The V and J genes are TRBV20-1 and TRBJ2-5; D might be TRBD2 (5 bases). The CDR3 is made up of 12 amino acids. Trimming took off 8 bases at V and 1 base at J, with 11 bases between the two ends. Germline V gives CDR1 DFQATT, CDR2 SNEGSKA (reference sequence). The CDR3 DNA reads TGCAGTTTGGCGGGTCCCCAAGAGACCCAGTACTTC. Encoded protein: CSLAGPQETQYF.

The chain has TRBV20-1 and TRBJ2-7, with D maybe TRBD2 (5 bases). Per the germline V gene, CDR1 is DFQATT and CDR2 is SNEGSKA (reference sequence). Trimming shortened V by 4 bases and J by 4 bases, and 17 bases separated the two germline ends. This CDR3 has 14 residues. CDR3 DNA: TGCAGTGCTAAAAAAAGGACTTTTGATTACGAGCAGTACTTC. Protein: CSAKKRTFDYEQYF.

This clonotype has a handful of counts. This rearrangement joins TRBV7-2 to TRBJ2-2; D remains ambiguous. Trimming took off 5 bases at V and 4 bases at J, with 11 bases between the two ends. The CDR3 loop spans 14 amino acids. Germline V CDR1 and CDR2: SGHTA, FQGNSA. CDR3 nucleotide sequence: TGTGCCAGCAGCCTGGTGCACTTCACCGGGGAGCTGTTTTTT. Amino acid sequence: CASSLVHFTGELFF.

This clonotype was observed a few times. The V and J genes are TRBV25-1 and TRBJ2-3; TRBD2 matches at 9 bases. This CDR3 spans 16 amino acids. Losses at the gene ends were 2 bases for V and 4 bases for J; bases not matched to a gene: 7. The germline V gene encodes CDR1 MGHDK and CDR2 SYGVNS. The CDR3 sequence is CASSEGSGGRPDTQYF. CDR3 coding DNA: TGTGCCAGCAGTGAAGGTAGCGGGGGCCGCCCAGATACGCAGTATTTT.